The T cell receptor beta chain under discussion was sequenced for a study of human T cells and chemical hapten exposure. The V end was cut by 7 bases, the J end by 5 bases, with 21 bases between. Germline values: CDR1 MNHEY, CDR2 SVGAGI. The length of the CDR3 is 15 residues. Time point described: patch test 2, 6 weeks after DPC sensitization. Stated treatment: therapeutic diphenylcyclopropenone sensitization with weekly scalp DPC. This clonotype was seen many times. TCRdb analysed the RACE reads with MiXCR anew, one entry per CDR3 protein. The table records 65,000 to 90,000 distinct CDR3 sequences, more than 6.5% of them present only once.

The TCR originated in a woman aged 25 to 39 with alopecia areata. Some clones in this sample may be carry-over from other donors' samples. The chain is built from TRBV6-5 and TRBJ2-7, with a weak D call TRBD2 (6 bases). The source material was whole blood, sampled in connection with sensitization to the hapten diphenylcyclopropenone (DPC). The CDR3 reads CASIGLRGGNNEQYF. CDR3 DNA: TGTGCCAGCATTGGCTTGAGAGGCGGGAACAACGAGCAGTACTTC.